The 18 T cell receptor beta chains given below trace back to one sample, sequenced in a study of preoperative IRX-2 immunotherapy in early breast cancer. Described treatment: preoperative locoregional IRX-2 cytokine immunotherapy. Here immunoSEQ multiplex PCR was the method, and the copy in TCRdb shows in-frame clones only, minus some. The sample has around 30,000 clones, roughly four fifths seen once. The biological material was taken from a patient treated with IRX-2 immunotherapy. Source of these receptors: a human donor with breast cancer.

The genes are TRBV10-3 and TRBJ1-4; weak D call: TRBD1 (6 bases). Looked up from germline, CDR1 is ENHRY and CDR2 is SYGVKD. V dropped 2 bases and J dropped 4 bases, with 14 bases sitting between them. There are 16 residues in the CDR3. The DNA of the CDR3 is TGTGCCATCAGTGAGGCCAACAGGGTCTTTAATGAAAAACTGTTTTTT. This gives the protein CAISEANRVFNEKLFF.

The chain links TRBV7-5 to TRBJ2-5; TRBD2, the table's D call, lacks a check against the DNA. TRBV7-5 is assigned pseudogene status. This CDR3 is 16 amino acids long. CDR3 loop: CASSQGLAALGETQYF. The CDR3 bases are TGTGCCAGCAGCCAGGGACTAGCGGCACTCGGGGAGACCCAGTACTTC.

This chain joins TRBV18 and TRBJ2-6; either TRBD1 or TRBD2 may fit D (6 bases each). Trimming took 5 bases from V and 2 from J, leaving 13 bases between them. The CDR3 totals 16 residues. The V gene's germline CDR1 is KGHSH and CDR2 LQKENI. The CDR3 spells CASSRRGIAGANVLTF. DNA for the CDR3: TGTGCCAGCTCAAGGAGGGGGATCGCTGGGGCCAACGTCCTGACTTTC.

The V call is TRBV11-3, the J call TRBJ1-1; 11 bases fit TRBD1. CDR1 and CDR2 from the germline V gene are SGHNT and YENEEA. The CDR3 is 17 amino acids. V trimming: 6 bases; J trimming: 5 bases; junction bases outside the gene matches: 14. The CDR3, as DNA: TGTGCCAGCAGTTTCCGATCCGGGACAGGGGGTGCGACTGAAGCTTTCTTT. Its translation is CASSFRSGTGGATEAFF. The full variable domain, with the rest looked up from reference TRBV11-3 and TRBJ1-1, is EAGVVQSPRYKIIEKKQPVAFWCNPISGHNTLYWYLQNLGQGPELLIRYENEEAVDDSQLPKDRFSAERLKGVDSTLKIQPAELGDSAVYLCASSFRSGTGGATEAFFGQGTRLTVV.

The chain combines TRBV5-1 with TRBJ2-1, with D perhaps matching TRBD2 (5 bases). Germline CDR1 reads SGHRS; CDR2 reads YFSETQ. The CDR3 is 15 residues long. The V gene lost 0 bases and the J gene lost 6 bases, with 13 bases spanning the gap. The CDR3 sequence is CASSLVLVGSNEQFF. The CDR3 coding sequence is TGCGCCAGCAGCTTGGTACTAGTAGGGAGCAATGAGCAGTTCTTC.

By frequency in the sample, this clone is large (0.1 to 1%). Here the CDR3 DNA reads TGTGCCAGCACCATATCAACTAATGAAAAACTGTTTTTT. This codes for CASTISTNEKLFF. The chain combines TRBV7-1 with TRBJ1-4; D is uncertain. TRBV7-1 has ORF status, its function being uncertain. The CDR3 sequence is 13 residues long. Trimming left V 7 bases short and J 0 bases short, with 6 bases between.

This clone was seen just once. The chain uses TRBV5-1 and TRBJ1-2, with D possibly matching TRBD1 (5 bases). V was cut by 4 bases and J by 8 bases, with 18 bases left in between. CDR3 size: 14 residues. The V gene's germline CDR1 is SGHRS and CDR2 YFSETQ. CDR3 in DNA: TGCGCCAGCAGCATTGGGACGGCCGCGATCGGCTACACCTTC. This codes for CASSIGTAAIGYTF.

This chain connects TRBV18 to TRBJ2-3; TRBD1 is a possible D gene (6 bases). V lost 5 bases to trimming and J lost 2 bases, with 14 bases between them. This CDR3 is 15 amino acids long. The germline V gene has CDR1 KGHSH and CDR2 LQKENI. CDR3 residues: CASSAWTDLTDTQYF. CDR3 DNA sequence: TGTGCCAGCTCAGCCTGGACAGACCTCACAGATACGCAGTATTTT.

J is TRBJ2-7 and V is TRBV7-1; TRBD2 agrees at 8 bases. TRBV7-1 has ORF status, its function being uncertain. Trimming removed 4 bases from V and 6 bases from J; junction bases left unmatched: 8. CDR3 length: 14 amino acids. The CDR3 coding sequence is TGTGCCAGCAGCTTAACGCGGGAGGCGCCCGAGCAGTACTTC. Translation gives CASSLTREAPEQYF.

This chain uses TRBV29-1 with TRBJ1-3; D unresolved. The germline V gene encodes CDR1 SQVTM and CDR2 ANQGSEA. CDR3 length equals 13 residues. The germline V and J ends were trimmed by 3 bases and 0 bases, with 6 bases remaining between them. The CDR3 region has the DNA TGCAGCGTTGAGGGCGACTCTGGAAACACCATATATTTT. Encoded protein: CSVEGDSGNTIYF.

In this sample, this clone turned up a few times. CDR3 DNA: TGTGCCAGCAGTCACGGGGCGGGGGGCCGAGAGACCCAGTACTTC. Encoded protein: CASSHGAGGRETQYF. The chain recombines TRBV6-8 with TRBJ2-5, with 8 bases that match TRBD2. The CDR3 consists of 15 residues. Trimming removed 5 bases from V and 4 bases from J; junction bases left unmatched: 9. Germline CDR1 and CDR2: MNHGY and SAAAGT.

The CDR3 bases are TGTGCCAGCAGTTCGCTGCAGAAGACCCAGTACTTC. This sequence encodes CASSSLQKTQYF. The chain combines TRBV6-8 with TRBJ2-5; no clear D. The CDR3 has 12 amino acids. Trimming took 4 bases from V and 6 from J, leaving 9 bases between them. Germline assignment: CDR1 MNHGY and CDR2 SAAAGT.

The chain employs TRBV5-1 and TRBJ2-1; 10 positions agree with TRBD2. Germline V gene sequence: CDR1 SGHRS, CDR2 YFSETQ. The CDR3 consists of 18 residues. Trimming cost V 0 bases and J 7 bases; bases outside gene matches: 13. The CDR3 bases are TGCGCCAGCAGCTTGGTAGGGCTAGCGGGAGTTGGGGCGAATGAGCAGTTCTTC. This encodes CASSLVGLAGVGANEQFF. The complete variable domain, with remaining parts taken from reference TRBV5-1 and TRBJ2-1, reads KAGVTQTPRYLIKTRGQQVTLSCSPISGHRSVSWYQQTPGQGLQFLFEYFSETQRNKGNFPGRFSGRQFSNSRSEMNVSTLELGDSALYLCASSLVGLAGVGANEQFFGPGTRLTVL.

This rearrangement joins TRBV6-8 to TRBJ2-1; tentatively, D is TRBD1 or TRBD2 (5 bases each). Germline V CDR1 and CDR2: MNHGY, SAAAGT. CDR3 length: 13 amino acids. V lost 7 bases to trimming and J lost 9 bases, with 16 bases between them. Here the CDR3 reads CASTYDWGSEQFF. CDR3 bases: TGTGCCAGCACCTACGACTGGGGGTCTGAGCAGTTCTTC.

This sequence joins TRBV11-3 and TRBJ2-1, with D uncertain. The germline V gene encodes CDR1 SGHNT and CDR2 YENEEA. Trimming took off 1 base at V and 2 bases at J, with 12 bases between the two ends. This CDR3 is 16 amino acids long. The DNA for the CDR3 is TGTGCCAGCAGCTTAGTCGGTGGCTACCCCTACAATGAGCAGTTCTTC. Encoded protein: CASSLVGGYPYNEQFF.

The rearrangement links TRBV19 to TRBJ2-7; D is possibly TRBD2 (5 bases). Germline CDR1 is LNHDA and CDR2 is SQIVND (reference sequence). With 1 base removed from V and 1 base from J, the gap between germline ends came to 5 bases. The CDR3 is made up of 13 amino acids. The CDR3 DNA sequence: TGTGCCAGTAGTATAGGACTATCCTACGAGCAGTACTTC. Its translation: CASSIGLSYEQYF.

This chain uses TRBV6-8 with TRBJ1-5; D is perhaps TRBD1 (6 bases). The germline CDR1 and CDR2 sequences are MNHGY and SAAAGT. Trimming removed 5 bases from V and 5 bases from J, with 10 bases in between. The CDR3 totals 13 residues. CDR3 residues: CASSGGQDQPQHF. In DNA, the CDR3 is TGTGCCAGCAGTGGGGGGCAGGATCAGCCCCAGCATTTT.

The rearrangement uses TRBV29-1 and TRBJ2-1; the match to TRBD2 covers 10 bases. The V segment lost 5 bases and the J segment 4 bases; nucleotides outside the gene matches: 5. CDR3 length equals 14 residues. Per germline, CDR1 SQVTM and CDR2 ANQGSEA. The DNA of the CDR3 is TGCAGCGTTTCCCTAGCGGGGGAGTACAATGAGCAGTTCTTC. Translated, it gives CSVSLAGEYNEQFF.